These 18 T cell receptor beta chains came from one sample sequenced in a study of OX40 agonist ivuxolimab in advanced cancers. The protocol was immunoSEQ multiplex PCR, while the TCRdb copy is restricted to in-frame clones and leaves out a portion. The repertoire consists of some 85,000 clones, with 90% to 95% occurring once and the leading ten covering about 2.3%. The sample here was CD4+ or CD8+ T cells sorted from blood, taken in a trial of the OX40 agonist ivuxolimab. These receptors came from an adult with an advanced solid tumor such as melanoma, head and neck, liver or kidney cancer.

This chain uses TRBV28 with TRBJ1-4, with D unclear. CDR3 size: 12 residues. Trimming shortened V by 7 bases and J by 4 bases, and 7 bases separated the two germline ends. Germline V gene lookup returns CDR1 MDHEN and CDR2 SYDVKM. The CDR3 nucleotides read TGTGCCAGCAATGTTCTTAATGAAAAACTGTTTTTT. Protein sequence: CASNVLNEKLFF. Filled out from reference TRBV28 and TRBJ1-4, the complete variable domain reads DVKVTQSSRYLVKRTGEKVFLECVQDMDHENMFWYRQDPGLGLRLIYFSYDVKMKEKGDIPEGYSVSREKKERFSLILESASTNQTSMYLCASNVLNEKLFFGSGTQLSVL.

V is TRBV27 and J is TRBJ1-1, with 7 bases fitting TRBD1. Germline CDR1 MNHEY, CDR2 SMNVEV (reference sequence). The CDR3 length is 13 residues. The J segment lost 5 bases and the V segment lost 5 bases, leaving 5 bases of the junction unmatched. The CDR3 DNA is TGTGCCAGCAGTCCAGGGGGGAGTACTGAAGCTTTCTTT. Protein product: CASSPGGSTEAFF.

This chain uses TRBV6-5 with TRBJ1-1, with D possibly being TRBD1 (5 bases). The CDR3 extends over 14 amino acids. Germline loops: CDR1 MNHEY, CDR2 SVGAGI. V shed 0 bases and J shed 5 bases, with 10 bases lying between them. In DNA, the CDR3 is TGTGCCAGCAGTTACTCGATGAGGGGTACTGAAGCTTTCTTT. Translated: CASSYSMRGTEAFF.

The V call is TRBV28, the J call TRBJ1-2; the D gene is possibly TRBD1 (5 bases). This CDR3 is built from 15 residues. V was shortened by 2 bases and J by 3 bases, with 13 bases between the two germline ends. Germline loops: CDR1 MDHEN, CDR2 SYDVKM. The CDR3 here is CASSLPPGTDYGYTF. The DNA of the CDR3 is TGTGCCAGCAGTTTACCCCCAGGGACTGACTATGGCTACACCTTC.

V and J are TRBV28 and TRBJ2-5; 9 nucleotides align to TRBD2. Germline V CDR1 and CDR2: MDHEN, SYDVKM. V lost 2 bases, J lost 2 bases, and 6 bases stayed unmatched. This CDR3 region has 16 residues. CDR3 protein: CASSLGGLAGQETQYF. In DNA form, the CDR3 reads TGTGCCAGCAGTTTAGGGGGACTAGCAGGGCAAGAGACCCAGTACTTC. The full variable domain, its missing parts supplied by reference TRBV28 and TRBJ2-5, is DVKVTQSSRYLVKRTGEKVFLECVQDMDHENMFWYRQDPGLGLRLIYFSYDVKMKEKGDIPEGYSVSREKKERFSLILESASTNQTSMYLCASSLGGLAGQETQYFGPGTRLLVL.

The V call is TRBV7-6, the J call TRBJ2-1; either TRBD1 or TRBD2 may fit D (6 bases each). This CDR3 spans 15 amino acids. Trimming stripped 5 bases from V and 8 bases from J, with 19 bases between. CDR1 is SGHVS, CDR2 FNYEAQ, per germline. For the CDR3, the DNA is TGTGCCAGCAGCCGAGGGGGGACTGTCGTCGATGAGCAGTTCTTC. It yields the protein CASSRGGTVVDEQFF.

V usage is TRBV18 and J usage is TRBJ2-1, with D possibly TRBD2 on 6 matching bases. The germline V gene has CDR1 KGHSH and CDR2 LQKENI. CDR3 length: 16 amino acids. Trimming removed 3 bases at V and 4 bases at J, with 16 bases between. DNA of the CDR3: TGTGCCAGCTCACCGATAGTGGAGCGGGTATACAATGAGCAGTTCTTC. Protein sequence: CASSPIVERVYNEQFF.

The chain employs TRBV28 and TRBJ2-5; D is perhaps TRBD1 (6 bases). Germline CDR1 and CDR2: MDHEN and SYDVKM. The CDR3 is 15 amino acids. V lost 2 bases, J lost 5 bases, and 15 bases lay in between. CDR3 DNA: TGTGCCAGCAGTTTACCTACAGGGTATTTGGAGACCCAGTACTTC. Translated, it gives CASSLPTGYLETQYF.

This rearrangement joins TRBV19 to TRBJ1-3; the D gene is possibly TRBD1 (5 bases). V was trimmed by 4 bases and J by 0 bases, leaving 7 bases between them. The CDR3 loop spans 14 amino acids. Germline lookup yields CDR1 LNHDA and CDR2 SQIVND (reference sequence). As DNA, the CDR3 is TGTGCCAGTAGTACAGGGCTCTCTGGAAACACCATATATTTT. Translation: CASSTGLSGNTIYF.

This chain links TRBV7-9 with TRBJ2-1; 7 bases are shared with TRBD1. This CDR3 spans 15 amino acids. Germline V lookup: CDR1 SEHNR, CDR2 FQNEAQ (reference sequence). J was trimmed by 6 bases and V by 5 bases; bases with no gene match: 10. CDR3 amino acids: CASSQYDRVPNEQFF. The CDR3 DNA reads as TGTGCCAGCAGCCAATACGACAGGGTACCCAATGAGCAGTTCTTC.

J is TRBJ2-5 and V is TRBV12-2; no DNA check was done on the table's D call, TRBD1. TRBV12-2 is a listed pseudogene. CDR3 length: 17 amino acids. CDR3 region: CASRFLGRQGNQETQYF. The CDR3 coding sequence is TGTGCAAGTCGCTTCCTGGGGCGACAGGGCAACCAAGAGACCCAGTACTTC.

This chain uses TRBV28 with TRBJ2-3; D is tentatively TRBD1 or TRBD2 (5 bases each). CDR1 and CDR2 from the germline V gene are MDHEN and SYDVKM. Between the trimmed V and J ends, which lost 2 bases and 0 bases, there was a span of 9 bases. The CDR3 is 15 residues long. The CDR3: CASSLRQRSTDTQYF. In DNA, the CDR3 is TGTGCCAGCAGTTTAAGACAGCGGAGCACAGATACGCAGTATTTT.

V and J are TRBV5-1 and TRBJ2-7, with no clear D. Trimming took off 0 bases at V and 3 bases at J, with 7 bases between the two ends. Per germline, CDR1 SGHRS and CDR2 YFSETQ. The CDR3 extends over 13 amino acids. This CDR3 is CASSLGGIYEQYF. As DNA, the CDR3 is TGCGCCAGCAGCTTGGGGGGTATCTACGAGCAGTACTTC.

The chain joins TRBV28 to TRBJ1-5; TRBD1 aligns across 8 bases. The germline CDR1 and CDR2 sequences are MDHEN and SYDVKM. V dropped 4 bases and J dropped 6; count of bases not matched to a gene: 5. This CDR3 contains 14 residues. The CDR3 region has the DNA TGTGCCAGCAGTTCTGGACAGGGCCGTCAGCCCCAGCATTTT. Encoded protein: CASSSGQGRQPQHF.

The chain employs TRBV11-1 and TRBJ2-1, with 9 positions matching TRBD1. J gave up 9 bases and V 4 bases, and 16 bases lay outside the gene matches. The CDR3 covers 17 residues. Germline CDR1 reads SGHAT; CDR2 reads FQDESV (reference sequence). This CDR3 is CASSSQTGGLVVIEQFF. In DNA form, the CDR3 reads TGTGCCAGCAGCTCACAAACAGGGGGCTTGGTCGTGATTGAGCAGTTCTTC.

The chain carries TRBV9 and TRBJ2-7; TRBD1 matches at 8 bases. Losses at the gene ends were 0 bases for V and 0 bases for J; bases not matched to a gene: 2. CDR1 and CDR2 from the germline V gene are SGDLS and YYNGEE. This CDR3 has 15 amino acids. The CDR3 DNA is TGTGCCAGCAGCGTAGGGGACAGGCACTCCTACGAGCAGTACTTC. The encoded protein is CASSVGDRHSYEQYF.

The chain is built from TRBV28 and TRBJ1-2; 9 bases map to TRBD1. The CDR3 spans 16 residues. Trimming cost V 5 bases and J 8 bases; bases outside gene matches: 15. Germline V gives CDR1 MDHEN, CDR2 SYDVKM. The CDR3 nucleotides read TGTGCCAGCAGTCCATCTTTGGGGACAGGGTTTTTGGGCTACACCTTC. Its translation is CASSPSLGTGFLGYTF.

The chain combines TRBV6-1 with TRBJ2-7; D assignment may be TRBD1 or TRBD2 (6 bases each). The V end was cut by 3 bases, the J end by 5 bases, with 23 bases between. The CDR3 spans 17 residues. Germline V gives CDR1 MNHNS, CDR2 SASEGT. The CDR3 loop reads CASSDGSGARVRDEQYF. As DNA, the CDR3 is TGTGCCAGCAGTGATGGATCGGGGGCCAGGGTGAGGGACGAGCAGTACTTC.